The sequence of this T cell receptor (beta chain) was determined in a study of T-cell memory formation after mild COVID-19. Whole-study findings and limits: The authors did not confirm SARS-CoV-2 specificity of second-wave clones peaking day 37.

Points on this clonotype: The antigen remains unidentified.

Germline V gene lookup returns CDR1 LNHNV and CDR2 YYDKDF (reference sequence). The CDR3 runs 14 residues. Trimming left V 5 bases short and J 6 bases short, with 14 bases between. MiXCR was run by TCRdb on the 5' RACE reads, yielding one entry per CDR3 protein. The profile shows some 330,000 distinct CDR3 sequences, around 20% of them singletons. The chain combines TRBV15 with TRBJ1-3; TRBD1 is a possible D gene (5 bases). The source of this sequence is an adult woman who had mild COVID-19 (a few samples of this study predate the infection). Cell type and time point are not known. What was sequenced was PBMCs or a T cell subset sorted from them (not recorded which). The CDR3 DNA follows: TGTGCCACCAGCCCCCGTGGAGGGGCAAACACCATATATTTT. Its translation: CATSPRGGANTIYF.